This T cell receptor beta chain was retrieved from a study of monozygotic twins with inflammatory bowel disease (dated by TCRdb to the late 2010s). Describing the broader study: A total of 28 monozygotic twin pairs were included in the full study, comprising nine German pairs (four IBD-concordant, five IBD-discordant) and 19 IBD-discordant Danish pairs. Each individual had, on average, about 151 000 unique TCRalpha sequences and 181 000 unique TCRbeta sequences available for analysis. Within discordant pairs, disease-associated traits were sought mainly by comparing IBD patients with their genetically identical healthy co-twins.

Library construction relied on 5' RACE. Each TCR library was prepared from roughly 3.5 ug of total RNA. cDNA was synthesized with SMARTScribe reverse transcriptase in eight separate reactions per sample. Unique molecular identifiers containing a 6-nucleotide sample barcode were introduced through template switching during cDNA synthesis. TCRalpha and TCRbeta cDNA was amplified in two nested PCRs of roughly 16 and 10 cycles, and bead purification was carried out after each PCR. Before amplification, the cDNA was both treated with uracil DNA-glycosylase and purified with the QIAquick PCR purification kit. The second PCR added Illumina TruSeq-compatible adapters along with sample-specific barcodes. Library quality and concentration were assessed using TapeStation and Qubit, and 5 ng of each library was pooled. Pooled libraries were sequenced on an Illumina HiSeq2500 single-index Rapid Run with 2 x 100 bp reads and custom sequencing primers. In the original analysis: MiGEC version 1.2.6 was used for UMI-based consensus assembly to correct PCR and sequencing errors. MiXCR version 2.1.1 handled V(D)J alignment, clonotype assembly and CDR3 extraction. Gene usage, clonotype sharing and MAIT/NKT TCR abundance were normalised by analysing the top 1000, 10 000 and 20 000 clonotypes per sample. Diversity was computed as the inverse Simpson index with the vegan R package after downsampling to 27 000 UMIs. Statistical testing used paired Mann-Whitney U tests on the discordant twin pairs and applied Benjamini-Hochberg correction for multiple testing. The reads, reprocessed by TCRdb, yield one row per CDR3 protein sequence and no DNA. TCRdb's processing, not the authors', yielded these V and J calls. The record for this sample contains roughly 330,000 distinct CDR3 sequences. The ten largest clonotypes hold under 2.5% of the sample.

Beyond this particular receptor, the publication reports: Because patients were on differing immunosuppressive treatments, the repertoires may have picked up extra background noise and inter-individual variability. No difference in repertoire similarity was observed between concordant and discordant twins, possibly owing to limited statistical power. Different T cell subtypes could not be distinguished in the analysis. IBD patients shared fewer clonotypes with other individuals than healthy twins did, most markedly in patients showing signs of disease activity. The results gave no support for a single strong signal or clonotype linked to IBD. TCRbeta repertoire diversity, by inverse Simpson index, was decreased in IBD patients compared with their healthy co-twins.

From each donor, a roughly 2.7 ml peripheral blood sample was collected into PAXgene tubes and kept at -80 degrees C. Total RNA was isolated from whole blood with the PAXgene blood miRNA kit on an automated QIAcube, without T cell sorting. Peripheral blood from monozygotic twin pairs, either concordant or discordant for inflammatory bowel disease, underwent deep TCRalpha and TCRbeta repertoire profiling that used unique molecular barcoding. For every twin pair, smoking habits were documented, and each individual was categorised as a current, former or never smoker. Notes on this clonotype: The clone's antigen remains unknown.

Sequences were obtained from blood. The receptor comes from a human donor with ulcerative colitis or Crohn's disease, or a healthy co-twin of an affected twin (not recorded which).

The CDR3 region: CASSAYRGETQYF. The chain uses TRBV2 and TRBJ2-5; lacking DNA, the TRBD1 call made by TCRdb goes unchecked. According to the germline V gene, CDR1 reads SNHLY and CDR2 reads FYNNEI. From the cysteine through the phenylalanine, the CDR3 covers 13 amino acids. DNA was not recorded.